The entry below describes one T cell receptor (beta chain). This record belongs to a study of blood T cell repertoires in COVID-19. Study in general: Sample material is recorded as cDNA or gDNA derived from T cells, B-cell-depleted T cells, or PBMCs.

Per the study methods: The authors estimated nucleated cell counts from reference gene primer amplification. Produced via immunoSEQ multiplex PCR; TCRdb's table is partial and in-frame only. That table is the source of V, J and clone size, and D and trimming were worked out from the DNA. Here the sample spans about 350,000 clones, roughly 87% being singletons. V shed 3 bases and J shed 3 bases, with 14 bases lying between them. The CDR3 totals 15 residues. Germline V gene lookup returns CDR1 SEHNR and CDR2 FQNEAQ (reference sequence). The age range of participants was roughly 18 to 90 years, with residence in approximately 25 US areas. Participants were placed into cohorts based on the clinical history they reported.

The sequence came from a woman aged 30 to 39 who had recovered from COVID-19. The chain is built from TRBV7-9 and TRBJ1-1; D is undetermined. Specimen: PBMCs or T cells enriched from blood (not recorded which). The CDR3 nucleotides read TGTGCCAGCAGCTTTGTCCGGGGAATGGACACTGAAGCTTTCTTT. This sequence encodes CASSFVRGMDTEAFF. Supplemented by reference TRBV7-9 and TRBJ1-1, the full variable domain reads DTGVSQNPRHKITKRGQNVTFRCDPISEHNRLYWYRQTLGQGPEFLTYFQNEAQLEKSRLLSDRFSAERPKGSFSTLEIQRTEQGDSAMYLCASSFVRGMDTEAFFGQGTRLTVV.